One and the same sample provided the 13 T cell receptor beta chains below, sequenced in a study of a mutant IDH1 vaccine in newly diagnosed glioma. The sample's time point: week 23, last vaccination. Doses of 300 ug of mutant IDH1 20-mer peptide were given with topical imiquimod. Produced via immunoSEQ multiplex PCR; TCRdb's table is partial and in-frame only. The sample carries tens of thousands of clones, about four fifths recorded once. The antigens these receptors bind are not known. The sample was PBMCs, taken from a glioma patient whose treatment included an IDH1 peptide vaccine. The origin of the receptors is a man aged 40-50 years with glioma.

This chain connects TRBV19 to TRBJ1-5; 8 nucleotides match TRBD1. The CDR3 is 16 amino acids. Germline V gene data show CDR1 as LNHDA and CDR2 as SQIVND (reference sequence). The V and J ends lost 5 bases and 6 bases, in that order; junction bases with no gene match: 12. In nucleotides, the CDR3 is TGTGCCAGTAGTTCTTATCAGGGGGCCCGGAGTCAGCCCCAGCATTTT. As protein: CASSSYQGARSQPQHF. Together with reference TRBV19 and TRBJ1-5, the CDR3 gives the full variable domain: DGGITQSPKYLFRKEGQNVTLSCEQNLNHDAMYWYRQDPGQGLRLIYYSQIVNDFQKGDIAEGYSVSREKKESFPLTVTSAQKNPTAFYLCASSSYQGARSQPQHFGDGTRLSIL.

This chain links TRBV6-5 with TRBJ2-5; 8 bases map to TRBD1. CDR1 and CDR2 (germline): MNHEY, SVGAGI. V was clipped by 6 bases and J by 1 base; unmatched bases: 4. The length of the CDR3 is 14 residues. For the CDR3, the DNA is TGTGCCAGCAGACGGACAGGGCCCCAAGAGACCCAGTACTTC. This gives the protein CASRRTGPQETQYF.

This chain connects TRBV30 to TRBJ2-7; D perhaps matches TRBD2 (5 bases). Deletions cut 2 bases from V and 7 bases from J, with 15 bases between. This CDR3 is built from 13 residues. Germline assignment: CDR1 GTSNPN and CDR2 SVGIG (reference sequence). Here the CDR3 DNA reads TGTGCCTGGAGTCGGAGGCAGCCGCCGGAGCAGTACTTC. Translated: CAWSRRQPPEQYF.

The chain carries TRBV7-2 and TRBJ2-5; 9 bases agree with TRBD1. Unmatched junction bases numbered 3, after V lost 5 bases and J lost 5 bases. The CDR3 covers 13 residues. Germline V CDR1 and CDR2: SGHTA, FQGNSA. The CDR3 sequence: CASSPGQGETQYF. CDR3 DNA: TGTGCCAGCAGCCCTGGACAGGGGGAGACCCAGTACTTC.

The chain carries TRBV4-2 and TRBJ2-3; 9 nucleotides agree with TRBD2. The V gene end was trimmed by 2 bases and the J gene end by 6 bases; junction bases not matched to a gene: 12. The CDR3 contains 17 residues. Germline CDR1 LGHNA, CDR2 YNFKEQ. CDR3 region: CASSQNGVAGAPDTQYF. As DNA, the CDR3 is TGTGCCAGCAGCCAAAATGGGGTAGCGGGGGCCCCGGATACGCAGTATTTT.

V gene TRBV29-1 combines with J gene TRBJ2-3, with D uncertain. The CDR3 is 14 amino acids. V was clipped by 3 bases and J by 3 bases, with 13 bases between them. Germline assignment: CDR1 SQVTM and CDR2 ANQGSEA. CDR3 sequence: CSVERGIQTDTQYF. The CDR3 bases are TGCAGCGTTGAGCGTGGCATTCAGACAGATACGCAGTATTTT.

The CDR3 DNA follows: TGTGCCAGCAGGATAGCGGGGGGGCCTACGGATGAGCAGTTCTTC. Translating gives CASRIAGGPTDEQFF. The chain carries TRBV2 and TRBJ2-1, with TRBD2 matching over 11 bases. Germline V gives CDR1 SNHLY, CDR2 FYNNEI. Trimming at V came to 6 bases and at J to 8 bases, leaving 9 bases not matched to a gene. This CDR3 comprises 15 residues. The full variable domain, in which reference TRBV2 and TRBJ2-1 provide the parts outside the CDR3, is EPEVTQTPSHQVTQMGQEVILRCVPISNHLYFYWYRQILGQKVEFLVSFYNNEISEKSEIFDDQFSVERPDGSNFTLKIRSTKLEDSAMYFCASRIAGGPTDEQFFGPGTRLTVL.

The chain employs TRBV10-2 and TRBJ2-5; D remains ambiguous. Trimming left V 6 bases short and J 5 bases short, with 10 bases between. There are 12 residues in the CDR3. The germline CDR1 and CDR2 sequences are WSHSY and SAAADI. CDR3 in DNA: TGCGCCAGCAGCCTAGTAGGGGAGACCCAGTACTTC. This translates into CASSLVGETQYF.

The chain has TRBV19 and TRBJ2-7, with D maybe TRBD1 (5 bases). The CDR3 has 13 amino acids. Trimming pared 6 bases from V and 3 bases from J, leaving 12 bases between. Looked up from germline, CDR1 is LNHDA and CDR2 is SQIVND (reference sequence). This CDR3 reads CASSVTDNYEQYF. The CDR3 DNA is TGTGCCAGTAGCGTAACGGACAACTACGAGCAGTACTTC.

This sequence joins TRBV11-2 and TRBJ2-1; the match to TRBD2 covers 8 bases. The CDR3 is 15 amino acids. J gave up 4 bases and V 6 bases, and 8 bases lay outside the gene matches. CDR1 SGHAT and CDR2 FQNNGV come from the germline V gene. For the CDR3, the DNA is TGTGCCAGCAGGCCGAGCGGGGGCCGATACAATGAGCAGTTCTTC. This codes for CASRPSGGRYNEQFF.

The V call is TRBV5-4, the J call TRBJ1-2; the D is unclear. CDR1 and CDR2 (germline): SGHNT, YYREEE (reference sequence). The CDR3 consists of 14 residues. V lost 0 bases, J lost 3 bases, and 9 bases lay in between. The CDR3 region has the DNA TGTGCCAGCAGCTTGGGGAGAAAGGACTATGGCTACACCTTC. This gives the protein CASSLGRKDYGYTF.

The V call is TRBV5-5, the J call TRBJ1-1; weak D call: TRBD1 (5 bases). The V end lost 1 base, the J end lost 6 bases, and 19 bases lay between the germline ends. The CDR3 length is 16 residues. Germline loops: CDR1 SGHKS, CDR2 YYEKEE (reference sequence). Here the CDR3 DNA reads TGTGCCAGCAGCTTGCTGGGGCGCCGGATAGAAGCTGAAGCTTTCTTT. Translation gives CASSLLGRRIEAEAFF.

The chain combines TRBV13 with TRBJ2-7; 10 bases line up with TRBD1. This CDR3 comprises 16 residues. Germline V gives CDR1 PRHDT, CDR2 FYEKMQ (reference sequence). The ends lost 5 bases at V and 4 bases at J; junction bases unmatched: 11. The CDR3 DNA is TGTGCCAGCAGCCCTCGCCCGACAGGGGGCTTTTACGAGCAGTACTTC. It is translated as CASSPRPTGGFYEQYF.